This T cell receptor beta chain was profiled in a study of OX40 agonist ivuxolimab in advanced cancers. The wider study: Ivuxolimab, which is an agonistic anti-OX40 (CD134) antibody, was administered to the patients. One hepatocellular carcinoma and a couple of cutaneous melanoma patients partially responded.

Measured with immunoSEQ multiplex PCR; TCRdb has only the in-frame clones, and not every one. The data hold fewer than 95,000 clones, with about 90% observed a single time. Concerning this clone itself: Its matching antigen is unknown.

General study points: In general, CD8+ T cells held more expanded clones than CD4+ did, on average. Some nonresponders additionally presented with little normalized T-cell clonal expansion.

The sequence derives from an adult with an advanced solid tumor such as melanoma, head and neck, liver or kidney cancer. The specimen was CD4+ or CD8+ T cells sorted from blood, collected in a trial of the OX40 agonist ivuxolimab.

In DNA, the CDR3 is TGTGCCAGCAGCAAAGAGGGTGAGGGACTAGCGGACCGTAGGACCCAGTACTTC. Its protein product is CASSKEGEGLADRRTQYF. V and J are TRBV21-1 and TRBJ2-5; the table's TRBD2 call for D was not verified on the DNA. TRBV21-1 is classified as a pseudogene. The CDR3 is made up of 18 amino acids.